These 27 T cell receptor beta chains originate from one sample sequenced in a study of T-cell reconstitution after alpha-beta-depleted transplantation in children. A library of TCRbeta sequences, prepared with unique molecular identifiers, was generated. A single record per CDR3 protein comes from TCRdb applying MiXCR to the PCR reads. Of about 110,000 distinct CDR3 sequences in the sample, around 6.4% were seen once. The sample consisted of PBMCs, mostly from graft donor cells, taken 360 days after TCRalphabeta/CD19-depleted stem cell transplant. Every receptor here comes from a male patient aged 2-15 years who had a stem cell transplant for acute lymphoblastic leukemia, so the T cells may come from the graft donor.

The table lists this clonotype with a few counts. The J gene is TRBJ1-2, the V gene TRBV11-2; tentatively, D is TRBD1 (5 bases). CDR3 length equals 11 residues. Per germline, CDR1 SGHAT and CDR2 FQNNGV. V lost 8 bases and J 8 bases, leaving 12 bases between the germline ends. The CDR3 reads CASGGGRGYTF. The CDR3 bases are TGTGCCAGCGGGGGAGGGAGAGGCTACACCTTC.

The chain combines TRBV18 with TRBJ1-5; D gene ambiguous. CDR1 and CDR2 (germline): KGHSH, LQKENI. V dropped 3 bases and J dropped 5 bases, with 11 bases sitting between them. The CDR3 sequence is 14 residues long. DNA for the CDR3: TGTGCCAGCTCACCCGAATTTCTCTATCAGCCCCAGCATTTT. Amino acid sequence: CASSPEFLYQPQHF.

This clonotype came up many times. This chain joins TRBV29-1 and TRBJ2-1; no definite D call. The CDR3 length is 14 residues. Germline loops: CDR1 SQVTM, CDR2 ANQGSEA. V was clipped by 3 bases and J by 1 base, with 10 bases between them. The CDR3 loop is CSVEPAVSYNEQFF. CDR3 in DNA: TGCAGCGTTGAGCCCGCGGTGTCCTACAATGAGCAGTTCTTC.

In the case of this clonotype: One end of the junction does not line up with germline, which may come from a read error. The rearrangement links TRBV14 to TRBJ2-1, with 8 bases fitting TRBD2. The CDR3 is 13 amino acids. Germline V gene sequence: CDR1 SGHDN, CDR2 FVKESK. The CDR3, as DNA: TGTGCCAGCAGCTCCAACACAGCGGGAGTTGAAATCTTC. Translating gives CASSSNTAGVEIF.

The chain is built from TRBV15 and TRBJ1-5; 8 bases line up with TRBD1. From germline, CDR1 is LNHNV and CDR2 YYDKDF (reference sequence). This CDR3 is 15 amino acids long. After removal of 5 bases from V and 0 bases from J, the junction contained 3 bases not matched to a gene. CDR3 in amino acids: CATSGTGHSNQPQHF. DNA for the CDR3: TGTGCCACCAGCGGGACAGGCCATAGCAATCAGCCCCAGCATTTT.

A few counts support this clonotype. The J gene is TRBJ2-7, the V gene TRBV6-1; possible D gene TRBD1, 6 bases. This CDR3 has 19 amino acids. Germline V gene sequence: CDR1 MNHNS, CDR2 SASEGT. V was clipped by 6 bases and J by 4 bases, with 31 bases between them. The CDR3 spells CASRTPRTEHTGWGYEQYF. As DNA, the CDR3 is TGTGCCAGCAGAACCCCTCGAACCGAACATACAGGGTGGGGGTACGAGCAGTACTTC.

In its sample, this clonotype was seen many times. CDR3: CATSSRSRAKNIQYF. DNA for the CDR3: TGTGCCACCAGCTCACGTTCAAGGGCCAAAAACATTCAGTACTTC. V usage is TRBV15 and J usage is TRBJ2-4; D remains ambiguous. This CDR3 comprises 15 residues. CDR1 LNHNV and CDR2 YYDKDF come from the germline V gene (reference sequence). V lost 5 bases to trimming and J lost 1 base, with 12 bases between them.

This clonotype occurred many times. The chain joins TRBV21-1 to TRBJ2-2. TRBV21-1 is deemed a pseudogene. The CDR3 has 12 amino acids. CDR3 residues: CASSAVTGELFF. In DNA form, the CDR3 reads TGTGCCAGCAGCGCGGTCACCGGGGAGCTGTTTTTT.

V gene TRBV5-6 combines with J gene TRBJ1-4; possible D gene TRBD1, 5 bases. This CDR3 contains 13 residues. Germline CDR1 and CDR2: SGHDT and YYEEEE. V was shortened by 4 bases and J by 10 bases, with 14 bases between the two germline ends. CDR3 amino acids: CASSPGTAGKLFF. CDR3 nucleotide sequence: TGTGCCAGCAGCCCTGGGACCGCAGGAAAACTGTTTTTT. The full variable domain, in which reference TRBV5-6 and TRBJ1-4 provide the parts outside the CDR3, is DAGVTQSPTHLIKTRGQQVTLRCSPKSGHDTVSWYQQALGQGPQFIFQYYEEEERQRGNFPDRFSGHQFPNYSSELNVNALLLGDSALYLCASSPGTAGKLFFGSGTQLSVL.

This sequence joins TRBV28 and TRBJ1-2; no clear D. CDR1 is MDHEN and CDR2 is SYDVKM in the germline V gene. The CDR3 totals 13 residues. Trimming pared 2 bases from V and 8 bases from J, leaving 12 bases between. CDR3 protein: CASSLGGRWGYTF. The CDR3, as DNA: TGTGCCAGCAGTTTAGGAGGGCGTTGGGGCTACACCTTC.

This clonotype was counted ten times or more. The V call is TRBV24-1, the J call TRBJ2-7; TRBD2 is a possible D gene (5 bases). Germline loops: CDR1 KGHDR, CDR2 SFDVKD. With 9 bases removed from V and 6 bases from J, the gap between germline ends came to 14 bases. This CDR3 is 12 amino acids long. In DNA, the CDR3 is TGTGCCACCGCGGACGGAGGAGGCGAGCAGTACTTC. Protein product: CATADGGGEQYF.

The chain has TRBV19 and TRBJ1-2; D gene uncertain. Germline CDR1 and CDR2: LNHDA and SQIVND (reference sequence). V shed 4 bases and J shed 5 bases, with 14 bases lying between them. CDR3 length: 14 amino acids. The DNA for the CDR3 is TGTGCCAGTAGTACCTCCTGGGGAGGATATGGCTACACCTTC. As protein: CASSTSWGGYGYTF.

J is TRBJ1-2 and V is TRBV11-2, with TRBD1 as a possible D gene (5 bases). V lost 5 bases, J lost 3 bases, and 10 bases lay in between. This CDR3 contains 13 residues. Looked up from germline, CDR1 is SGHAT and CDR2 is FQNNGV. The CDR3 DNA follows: TGTGCCAGCAGCCAGGAACAGGACTATGGCTACACCTTC. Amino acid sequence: CASSQEQDYGYTF.

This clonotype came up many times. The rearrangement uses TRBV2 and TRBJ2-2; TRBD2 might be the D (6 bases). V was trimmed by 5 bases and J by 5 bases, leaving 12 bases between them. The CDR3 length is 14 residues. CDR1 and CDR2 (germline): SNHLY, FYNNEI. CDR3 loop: CASSREIQTGELFF. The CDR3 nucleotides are TGTGCCAGCAGTCGGGAGATCCAGACCGGGGAGCTGTTTTTT.

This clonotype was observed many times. Here the CDR3 reads CASSTGHHTDNTEAFF. In nucleotides, the CDR3 is TGTGCCAGCAGTACTGGACACCACACGGACAACACTGAAGCTTTCTTT. The chain carries TRBV7-9 and TRBJ1-1, with D perhaps TRBD1 (5 bases). CDR1 SEHNR and CDR2 FQNEAQ come from the germline V gene (reference sequence). Trimming shortened V by 6 bases and J by 2 bases, and 19 bases separated the two germline ends. The CDR3 contains 16 residues. Variable domain in full (rest from reference TRBV7-9 and TRBJ1-1): DTGVSQNPRHKITKRGQNVTFRCDPISEHNRLYWYRQTLGQGPEFLTYFQNEAQLEKSRLLSDRFSAERPKGSFSTLEIQRTEQGDSAMYLCASSTGHHTDNTEAFFGQGTRLTVV.

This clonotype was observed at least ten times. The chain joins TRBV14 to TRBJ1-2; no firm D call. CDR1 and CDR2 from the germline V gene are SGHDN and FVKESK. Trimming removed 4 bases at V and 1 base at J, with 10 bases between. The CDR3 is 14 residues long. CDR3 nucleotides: TGTGCCAGCAGCCGCCTTACTGATAACTATGGCTACACCTTC. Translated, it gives CASSRLTDNYGYTF. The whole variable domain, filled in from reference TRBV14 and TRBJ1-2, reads EAGVTQFPSHSVIEKGQTVTLRCDPISGHDNLYWYRRVMGKEIKFLLHFVKESKQDESGMPNNRFLAERTGGTYSTLKVQPAELEDSGVYFCASSRLTDNYGYTFGSGTRLTVV.

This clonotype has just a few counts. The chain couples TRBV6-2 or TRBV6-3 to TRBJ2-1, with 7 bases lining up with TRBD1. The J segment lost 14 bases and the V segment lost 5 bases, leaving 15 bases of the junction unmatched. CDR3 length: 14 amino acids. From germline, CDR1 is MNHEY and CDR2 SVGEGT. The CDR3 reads CASSPISEQGRKFF. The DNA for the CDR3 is TGTGCCAGCAGTCCTATCTCGGAACAGGGGCGTAAGTTCTTC.

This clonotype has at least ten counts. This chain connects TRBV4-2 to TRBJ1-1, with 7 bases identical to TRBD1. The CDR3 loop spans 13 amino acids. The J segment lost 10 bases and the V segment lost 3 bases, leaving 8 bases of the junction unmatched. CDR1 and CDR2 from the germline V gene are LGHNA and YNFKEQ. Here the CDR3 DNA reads TGTGCCAGCAGCCAGTCTAGACAGGGTAGAGCTTTCTTT. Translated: CASSQSRQGRAFF.

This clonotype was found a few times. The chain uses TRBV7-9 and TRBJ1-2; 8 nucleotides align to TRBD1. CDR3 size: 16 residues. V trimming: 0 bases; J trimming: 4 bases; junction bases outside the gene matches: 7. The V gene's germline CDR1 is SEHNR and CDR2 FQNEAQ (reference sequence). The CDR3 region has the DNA TGTGCCAGCAGCTTAGCTCCCCAGGGGGCTTCCTATGGCTACACCTTC. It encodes CASSLAPQGASYGYTF.

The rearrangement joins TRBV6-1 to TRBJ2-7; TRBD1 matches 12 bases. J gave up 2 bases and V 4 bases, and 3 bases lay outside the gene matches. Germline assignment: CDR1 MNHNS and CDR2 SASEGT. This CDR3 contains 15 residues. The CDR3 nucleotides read TGTGCCAGCAGTGTGGGACAGGGGGCGGCCTACGAGCAGTACTTC. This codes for CASSVGQGAAYEQYF.

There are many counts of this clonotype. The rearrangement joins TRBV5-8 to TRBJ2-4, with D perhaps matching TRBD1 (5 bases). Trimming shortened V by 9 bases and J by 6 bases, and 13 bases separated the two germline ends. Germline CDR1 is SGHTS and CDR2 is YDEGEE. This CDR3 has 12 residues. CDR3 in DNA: TGTGCCACCCCCCGGACAAGAAACATTCAGTACTTC. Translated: CATPRTRNIQYF.

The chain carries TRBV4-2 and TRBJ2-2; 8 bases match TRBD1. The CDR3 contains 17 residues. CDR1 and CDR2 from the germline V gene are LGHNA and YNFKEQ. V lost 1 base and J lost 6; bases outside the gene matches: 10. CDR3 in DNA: TGTGCCAGCAGCCAAGCCCGACAGGGGAGGAAATCCGGGGAGCTGTTTTTT. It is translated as CASSQARQGRKSGELFF.

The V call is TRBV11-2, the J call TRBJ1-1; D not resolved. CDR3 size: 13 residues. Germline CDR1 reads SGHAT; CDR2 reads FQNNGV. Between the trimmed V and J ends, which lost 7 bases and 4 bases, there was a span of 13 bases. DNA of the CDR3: TGTGCCAGCACTTCCCTTAAGGCCACTGAAGCTTTCTTT. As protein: CASTSLKATEAFF.

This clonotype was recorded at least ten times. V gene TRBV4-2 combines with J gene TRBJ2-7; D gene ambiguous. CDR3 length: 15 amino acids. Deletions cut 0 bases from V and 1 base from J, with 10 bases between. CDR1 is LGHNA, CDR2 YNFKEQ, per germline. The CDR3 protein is CASSQEGASSYEQYF. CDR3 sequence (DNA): TGTGCCAGCAGCCAAGAGGGTGCTAGTTCCTACGAGCAGTACTTC.

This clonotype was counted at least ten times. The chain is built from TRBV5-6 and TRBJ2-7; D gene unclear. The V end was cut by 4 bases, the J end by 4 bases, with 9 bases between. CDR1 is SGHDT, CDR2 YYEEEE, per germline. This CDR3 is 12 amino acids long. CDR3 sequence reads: CASSGGIYEQYF. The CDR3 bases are TGTGCCAGCAGCGGTGGCATATACGAGCAGTACTTC.

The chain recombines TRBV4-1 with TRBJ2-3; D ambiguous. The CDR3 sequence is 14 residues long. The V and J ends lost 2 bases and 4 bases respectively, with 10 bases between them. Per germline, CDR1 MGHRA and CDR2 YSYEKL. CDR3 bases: TGCGCCAGCAGCCAACGGGCTGGGGCAGATACGCAGTATTTT. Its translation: CASSQRAGADTQYF.

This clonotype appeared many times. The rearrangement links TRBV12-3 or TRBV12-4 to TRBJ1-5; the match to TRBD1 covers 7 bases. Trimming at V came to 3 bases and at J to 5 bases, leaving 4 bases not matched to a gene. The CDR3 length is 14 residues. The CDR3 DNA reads TGTGCCAGCAGTTTTGGGGACAGTGATCAGCCCCAGCATTTT. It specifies CASSFGDSDQPQHF.